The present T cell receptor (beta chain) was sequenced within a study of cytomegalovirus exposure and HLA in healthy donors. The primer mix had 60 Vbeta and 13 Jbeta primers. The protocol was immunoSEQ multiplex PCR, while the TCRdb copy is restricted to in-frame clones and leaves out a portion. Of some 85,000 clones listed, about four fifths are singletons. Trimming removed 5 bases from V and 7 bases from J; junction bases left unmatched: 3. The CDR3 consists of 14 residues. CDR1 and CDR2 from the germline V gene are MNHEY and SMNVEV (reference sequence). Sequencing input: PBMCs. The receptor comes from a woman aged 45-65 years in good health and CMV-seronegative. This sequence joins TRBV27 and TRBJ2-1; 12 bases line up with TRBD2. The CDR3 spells CASSHGTSGNEQFF. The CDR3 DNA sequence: TGTGCCAGCAGTCACGGGACTAGCGGGAATGAGCAGTTCTTC.